These 3 T cell receptor beta chains came from one sample sequenced in a study of human T cells and chemical hapten exposure (dated by TCRdb to about 2021). The meaning of the sample's time point label: patch test 2, 6 weeks after DPC sensitization. Read against the paper, the sample's treatment or condition label means: therapeutic diphenylcyclopropenone sensitization with weekly scalp DPC. Library preparation used RACE. The listed sequencing device is NextSeq 500. In-frame beta chains were kept once TCRdb had trimmed the public reads at Q25 with fastp and called clones with MiXCR. Each CDR3 protein appears once, grouped with its most common genes and DNA. The sample profile shows roughly 380,000 distinct CDR3 sequences; around 6% of them were found once. The top ten clones comprise over 5.5% of the sample. This sample comprised whole blood, obtained in connection with sensitization to the hapten diphenylcyclopropenone (DPC). The receptors stem from a woman aged 18 to 35 with alopecia areata. Some clones in this sample may be carry-over from other donors' samples.

J is TRBJ2-1 and V is TRBV24-1, with D perhaps matching TRBD1 or TRBD2 (6 bases each). The CDR3 is 12 residues long. V shed 7 bases and J shed 9 bases, with 12 bases lying between them. Germline CDR1 is KGHDR and CDR2 is SFDVKD. The CDR3: CATRGGGTEQFF. For the CDR3, the DNA is TGTGCCACCAGAGGAGGGGGGACTGAGCAGTTCTTC.

This clonotype was detected a few times. CDR3 sequence: CASRGASGELFF. CDR3 bases: TGTGCTAGTCGCGGGGCAAGCGGGGAGCTGTTTTTT. The V and J genes are TRBV12-5 and TRBJ2-2; TRBD2 might be the D (6 bases). V lost 8 bases and J lost 7, with 11 bases in between. CDR1 and CDR2 (germline): LGHNT, FRNRAP. This CDR3 has 12 amino acids.

This clonotype occurred many times. This chain connects TRBV3-1 to TRBJ1-1, with no clear D. CDR1 LGHDT and CDR2 YNNKEL come from the germline V gene (reference sequence). The length of the CDR3 is 13 residues. The V end was cut by 1 base, the J end by 5 bases, with 8 bases between. The DNA for the CDR3 is TGTGCCAGCAGCCAAGGAGCGATGACTGAAGCTTTCTTT. Amino acid sequence: CASSQGAMTEAFF. The full variable domain, its missing parts supplied by reference TRBV3-1 and TRBJ1-1, is DTAVSQTPKYLVTQMGNDKSIKCEQNLGHDTMYWYKQDSKKFLKIMFSYNNKELIINETVPNRFSPKSPDKAHLNLHINSLELGDSAVYFCASSQGAMTEAFFGQGTRLTVV.